The 27 T cell receptor beta chains given below trace back to one sample, sequenced in a study of cytomegalovirus exposure and HLA in healthy donors. PCR was performed using 60 Vbeta and 13 Jbeta primers. Measured with immunoSEQ multiplex PCR; TCRdb has only the in-frame clones, and not every one. The profile shows around 280,000 clones, over 85% of them singletons. The specimen sequenced was PBMCs. Source of these receptors: a woman aged 18-29 years in good health and CMV-seronegative.

This chain joins TRBV11-2 and TRBJ2-5; the match to TRBD2 covers 7 bases. Germline loops: CDR1 SGHAT, CDR2 FQNNGV. The length of the CDR3 is 13 residues. V lost 6 bases, J lost 7 bases, and 8 bases stayed unmatched. The DNA for the CDR3 is TGTGCCAGCAGGCCCCTAGCGGCTGGGACCCAGTACTTC. Amino acid sequence: CASRPLAAGTQYF.

The V and J genes are TRBV27 and TRBJ1-3, with 9 bases fitting TRBD1. Germline-derived CDR1 and CDR2 are MNHEY and SMNVEV (reference sequence). The J segment lost 0 bases and the V segment lost 5 bases, leaving 8 bases of the junction unmatched. CDR3 length: 17 residues. In DNA, the CDR3 is TGTGCCAGCAGTACTACAGGGGGCGGGTCCTCTGGAAACACCATATATTTT. It specifies CASSTTGGGSSGNTIYF.

V usage is TRBV27 and J usage is TRBJ1-3; a possible D gene is TRBD1 (6 bases). Trimming removed 8 bases at V and 0 bases at J, with 11 bases between. There are 14 residues in the CDR3. Germline CDR1 is MNHEY and CDR2 is SMNVEV (reference sequence). CDR3 in amino acids: CASQGQSSGNTIYF. CDR3 coding DNA: TGTGCCAGCCAAGGACAGTCCTCTGGAAACACCATATATTTT.

The chain couples TRBV30 to TRBJ1-6; 8 nucleotides align to TRBD1. Germline CDR1 and CDR2: GTSNPN and SVGIG (reference sequence). This CDR3 is built from 14 residues. V shed 7 bases, J shed 4 bases, and the junction held 6 bases outside the gene matches. The CDR3 DNA sequence: TGTGCCTCTCGACAGGGGTCTTATAATTCACCCCTCCACTTT. Protein product: CASRQGSYNSPLHF. The variable domain in full, completed from reference TRBV30 and TRBJ1-6, reads SQTIHQWPATLVQPVGSPLSLECTVEGTSNPNLYWYRQAAGRGLQLLFYSVGIGQISSEVPQNLSASRPQDRQFILSSKKLLLSDSGFYLCASRQGSYNSPLHFGNGTRLTVT.

This clone appeared a single time. One end of the junction is discordant with germline, which a read error may explain. V and J are TRBV7-7 and TRBJ2-5, with D perhaps TRBD1 (5 bases). From germline, CDR1 is SSHAT and CDR2 FNYEAQ (reference sequence). The CDR3 is 15 amino acids. Written as DNA, the CDR3 is TGTGCTAGCAGCTCCGCAAGTTGGGGCCGTGAGACCCAGTACTTC. Translation: CASSSASWGRETQYF.

The rearrangement uses TRBV4-1 and TRBJ1-1; 7 bases are shared with TRBD1. The CDR3 length is 12 residues. The ends lost 1 base at V and 14 bases at J; junction bases unmatched: 7. Germline V CDR1 and CDR2: MGHRA, YSYEKL. CDR3 residues: CASSQGDRESFF. The CDR3 bases are TGCGCCAGCAGCCAAGGAGACAGGGAGTCCTTCTTT.

J is TRBJ1-2 and V is TRBV7-9; tentative D call: TRBD1 (6 bases). With 5 bases removed from V and 6 bases from J, the gap between germline ends came to 10 bases. CDR1 SEHNR and CDR2 FQNEAQ come from the germline V gene (reference sequence). The CDR3 covers 12 residues. The CDR3 DNA sequence: TGTGCCAGCAGCAGGGACATAAATGGCTACACCTTC. Amino acid sequence: CASSRDINGYTF.

CDR3: CASSPQGAWAKNIQYF. The CDR3 nucleotides read TGTGCCAGCAGCCCACAGGGGGCTTGGGCCAAAAACATTCAGTACTTC. The rearrangement uses TRBV9 and TRBJ2-4; 9 bases align to TRBD1. V dropped 4 bases and J dropped 1; count of bases not matched to a gene: 6. CDR3 size: 16 residues. Germline loops: CDR1 SGDLS, CDR2 YYNGEE.

This clone has just one count. Other DNA sequences in this specimen translate into the identical CDR3. V gene TRBV10-1 combines with J gene TRBJ2-5, with TRBD2 matching over 12 bases. The trim removed 0 bases at V and 2 bases at J, leaving 1 base unmatched. This CDR3 is built from 16 residues. Per the germline V gene, CDR1 is WNHNN and CDR2 is SYGVQD (reference sequence). In DNA, the CDR3 is TGCGCCAGCAGTGAGTCCACTAGCGGGGGGCAAGAGACCCAGTACTTC. Its protein is CASSESTSGGQETQYF.

This chain connects TRBV27 to TRBJ2-3; D is possibly TRBD2 (6 bases). Germline V CDR1 and CDR2: MNHEY, SMNVEV (reference sequence). The V gene lost 2 bases and the J gene lost 2 bases, with 11 bases spanning the gap. The CDR3 is 15 residues long. This chain's CDR3 is CASSLAGTVTDTQYF. The CDR3 DNA is TGTGCCAGCAGTTTAGCGGGGACCGTCACAGATACGCAGTATTTT.

CDR3 nucleotides: TGCGCCAGCAGCCCTGGGACAGGGGGGCAGGGGACTGAAGCTTTCTTT. This codes for CASSPGTGGQGTEAFF. This chain uses TRBV5-1 with TRBJ1-1, with 11 bases that match TRBD1. This CDR3 region has 16 residues. Germline-derived CDR1 and CDR2 are SGHRS and YFSETQ. V was clipped by 4 bases and J by 5 bases; unmatched bases: 10.

This clone came up a few times. This chain joins TRBV5-6 and TRBJ2-5, with 9 bases lining up with TRBD1. CDR1 SGHDT and CDR2 YYEEEE come from the germline V gene. The CDR3 consists of 13 residues. V lost 4 bases, J lost 2 bases, and 0 bases stayed unmatched. CDR3 coding DNA: TGTGCCAGCAGCGGGACAGGGCAAGAGACCCAGTACTTC. Amino acids: CASSGTGQETQYF.

The V call is TRBV18, the J call TRBJ1-3; D is perhaps TRBD1 (5 bases). This CDR3 has 15 amino acids. With 4 bases removed from V and 4 bases from J, the gap between germline ends came to 14 bases. The germline V gene has CDR1 KGHSH and CDR2 LQKENI. The CDR3 DNA reads TGTGCCAGCTCACAACTCAGGGAACCGGGAAACACCATATATTTT. Translated: CASSQLREPGNTIYF.

J is TRBJ1-5 and V is TRBV6-1; D is unresolved. From germline, CDR1 is MNHNS and CDR2 SASEGT. CDR3 length equals 14 residues. The V end was cut by 7 bases, the J end by 4 bases, with 14 bases between. For the CDR3, the DNA is TGTGCCAGCATCCCTACCCCCGGTAATCAGCCCCAGCATTTT. This translates into CASIPTPGNQPQHF.

This chain links TRBV4-2 with TRBJ1-2; D is perhaps TRBD1 (6 bases). V was cut by 1 base and J by 0 bases, with 9 bases left in between. This CDR3 is built from 15 residues. The germline gives CDR1 LGHNA, CDR2 YNFKEQ. The CDR3 protein is CASSQVQGSNYGYTF. CDR3 coding DNA: TGTGCCAGCAGCCAAGTCCAGGGGTCTAACTATGGCTACACCTTC.

The chain employs TRBV7-9 and TRBJ2-7; 7 nucleotides line up with TRBD1. This CDR3 is built from 13 residues. Germline loops: CDR1 SEHNR, CDR2 FQNEAQ (reference sequence). V was pared by 3 bases and J by 2 bases, with 1 base of the junction left unmatched. The CDR3 reads CASSLTGPYEQYF. CDR3 sequence (DNA): TGTGCCAGCAGCTTGACAGGGCCCTACGAGCAGTACTTC.

J is TRBJ1-4 and V is TRBV11-2; D ambiguous. Germline CDR1 and CDR2: SGHAT and FQNNGV. The V end was cut by 3 bases, the J end by 5 bases, with 10 bases between. This CDR3 spans 14 amino acids. The CDR3 region has the DNA TGTGCCAGCAGCTTCATATTGGAGAATGAAAAACTGTTTTTT. Residues: CASSFILENEKLFF.

The sample holds one count of this clone. The gene calls are TRBV27 and TRBJ2-7; TRBD1 might be the D (5 bases). The CDR3 runs to 16 residues. In germline, CDR1 is MNHEY, CDR2 SMNVEV (reference sequence). Between the trimmed V and J ends, which lost 4 bases and 2 bases, there was a span of 18 bases. The CDR3 region is CASSSGQTYAPYEQYF. CDR3 DNA sequence: TGTGCCAGCAGTTCAGGACAAACCTATGCCCCCTACGAGCAGTACTTC.

This rearrangement joins TRBV10-3 to TRBJ1-2; 7 bases map to TRBD1. The CDR3 sequence is 15 residues long. Germline-derived CDR1 and CDR2 are ENHRY and SYGVKD. Trimming cost V 9 bases and J 2 bases; bases outside gene matches: 12. CDR3 residues: CAIKEGTVKNYGYTF. CDR3 nucleotide sequence: TGTGCCATTAAGGAAGGGACAGTAAAAAACTATGGCTACACCTTC.

The chain uses TRBV9 and TRBJ2-1; 7 positions match TRBD1. With V trimmed by 3 bases and J by 7 bases, 7 bases remained unmatched. The CDR3 extends over 14 amino acids. Germline CDR1 and CDR2: SGDLS and YYNGEE. CDR3 protein: CASSARQGRNEQFF. For the CDR3, the DNA is TGTGCCAGCAGCGCCCGACAGGGACGGAATGAGCAGTTCTTC.

The genes are TRBV14 and TRBJ1-1; D gene ambiguous. This CDR3 spans 14 amino acids. The V and J ends lost 1 base and 2 bases respectively, with 8 bases between them. Germline loops: CDR1 SGHDN, CDR2 FVKESK. CDR3 bases: TGTGCCAGCAGCCAAGCTGCGGGTAACACTGAAGCTTTCTTT. This translates into CASSQAAGNTEAFF.

V gene TRBV2 combines with J gene TRBJ2-5; D gene unclear. Gene TRBJ2-7 matches the end of the DNA better, so the J call may be wrong. The V gene's germline CDR1 is SNHLY and CDR2 FYNNEI. This CDR3 spans 10 amino acids. As DNA, the CDR3 is TGTGCCAGCAGTGAATACGAGCAGTACTTC. Its protein product is CASSEYEQYF.

V gene TRBV9 combines with J gene TRBJ2-5, with D possibly being TRBD2 (5 bases). Germline CDR1 reads SGDLS; CDR2 reads YYNGEE. V lost 0 bases, J lost 11 bases, and 14 bases lay in between. The CDR3 consists of 13 residues. Here the CDR3 reads CASSVEPFGEQYF. CDR3 coding DNA: TGTGCCAGCAGCGTAGAACCCTTCGGGGAGCAGTACTTC.

This chain uses TRBV10-3 with TRBJ2-1; 12 nucleotides align to TRBD2. The CDR3 consists of 15 residues. The germline gives CDR1 ENHRY, CDR2 SYGVKD. V was clipped by 6 bases and J by 3 bases; unmatched bases: 3. The CDR3 bases are TGTGCCATCAGCCCTAGCGGGGGGGACTACAATGAGCAGTTCTTC. Encoded protein: CAISPSGGDYNEQFF.

The V gene is TRBV4-1, the J gene TRBJ1-1; no definite D call. Trimming left V 0 bases short and J 5 bases short, with 7 bases between. The CDR3 covers 13 residues. Germline V gene sequence: CDR1 MGHRA, CDR2 YSYEKL. The CDR3 loop reads CASSQDRRTEAFF. The CDR3 DNA sequence: TGCGCCAGCAGCCAAGATCGGAGAACTGAAGCTTTCTTT.

This chain connects TRBV9 to TRBJ1-3, with D perhaps TRBD1 (5 bases). The CDR3 length is 16 residues. CDR1 and CDR2 (germline): SGDLS, YYNGEE. The V end lost 4 bases, the J end lost 0 bases, and 14 bases lay between the germline ends. The CDR3 protein is CASSPTGNVSGNTIYF. CDR3 DNA: TGTGCCAGCAGCCCCACAGGAAACGTCTCTGGAAACACCATATATTTT.

This rearrangement joins TRBV5-4 to TRBJ2-5; unclear D gene. CDR3 length: 14 residues. Trimming left V 0 bases short and J 2 bases short, with 8 bases between. Germline CDR1 and CDR2: SGHNT and YYREEE (reference sequence). The CDR3 sequence: CASSLDRFQETQYF. In DNA, the CDR3 is TGTGCCAGCAGCTTGGACCGGTTTCAAGAGACCCAGTACTTC.